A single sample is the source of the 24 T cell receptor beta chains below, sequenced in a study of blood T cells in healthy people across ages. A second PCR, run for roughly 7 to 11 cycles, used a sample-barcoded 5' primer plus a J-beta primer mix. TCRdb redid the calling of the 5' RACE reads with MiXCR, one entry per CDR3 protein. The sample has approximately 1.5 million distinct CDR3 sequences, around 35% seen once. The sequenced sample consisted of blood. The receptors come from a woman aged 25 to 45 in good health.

The CDR3 sequence is CASSRMEGGPSYF. CDR3 nucleotides: TGTGCCAGCAGCCGGATGGAGGGGGGGCCATCGTACTTC. This chain connects TRBV12-3 or TRBV12-4 to TRBJ2-5, with D possibly TRBD2 on 7 matching bases. This CDR3 has 13 residues. V dropped 6 bases and J dropped 13 bases, with 21 bases sitting between them.

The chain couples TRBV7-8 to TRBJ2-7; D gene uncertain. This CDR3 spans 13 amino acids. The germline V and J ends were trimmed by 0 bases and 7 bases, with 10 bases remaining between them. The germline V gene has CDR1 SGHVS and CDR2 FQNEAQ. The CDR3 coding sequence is TGTGCCAGCAGCTTAGCTTTCGATTGGGAGCAGTACTTC. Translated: CASSLAFDWEQYF.

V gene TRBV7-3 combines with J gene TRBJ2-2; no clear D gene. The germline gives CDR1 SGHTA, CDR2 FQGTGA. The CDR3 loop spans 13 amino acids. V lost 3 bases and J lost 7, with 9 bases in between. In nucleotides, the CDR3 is TGTGCCAGCAGCTTTCAGGACGGCGGGGAGCTGTTTTTT. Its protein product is CASSFQDGGELFF.

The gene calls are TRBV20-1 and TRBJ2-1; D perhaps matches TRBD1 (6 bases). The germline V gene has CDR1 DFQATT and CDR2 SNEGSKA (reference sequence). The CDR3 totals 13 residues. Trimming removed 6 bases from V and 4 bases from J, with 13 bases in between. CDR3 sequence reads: CSAGALGYNEQFF. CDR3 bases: TGCAGTGCGGGGGCCCTCGGATACAATGAGCAGTTCTTC.

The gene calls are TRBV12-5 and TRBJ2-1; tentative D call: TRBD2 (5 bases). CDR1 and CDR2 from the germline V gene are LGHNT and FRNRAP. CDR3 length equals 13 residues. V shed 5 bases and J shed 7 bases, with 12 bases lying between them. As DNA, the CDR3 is TGTGCTAGTGGTCCGGACTTGGGGAATGAGCAGTTCTTC. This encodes CASGPDLGNEQFF.

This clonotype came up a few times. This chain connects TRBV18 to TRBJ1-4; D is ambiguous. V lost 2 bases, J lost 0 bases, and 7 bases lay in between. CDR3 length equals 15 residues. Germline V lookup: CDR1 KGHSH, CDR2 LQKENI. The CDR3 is CASSPRAATNEKLFF. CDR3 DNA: TGTGCCAGCTCACCAAGAGCGGCAACTAATGAAAAACTGTTTTTT.

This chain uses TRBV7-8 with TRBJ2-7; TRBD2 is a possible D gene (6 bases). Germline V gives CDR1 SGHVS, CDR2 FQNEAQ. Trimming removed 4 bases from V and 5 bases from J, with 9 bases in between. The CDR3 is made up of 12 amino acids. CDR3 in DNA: TGTGCCAGCAGCTGGCGGGGTGACGAGCAGTACTTC. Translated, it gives CASSWRGDEQYF.

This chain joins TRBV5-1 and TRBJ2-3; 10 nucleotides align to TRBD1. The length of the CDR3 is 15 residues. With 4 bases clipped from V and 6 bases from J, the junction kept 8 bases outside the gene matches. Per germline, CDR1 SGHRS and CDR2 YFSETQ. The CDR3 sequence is CASSRGQGTFDTQYF. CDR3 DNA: TGCGCCAGCAGCAGGGGACAGGGGACTTTCGATACGCAGTATTTT.

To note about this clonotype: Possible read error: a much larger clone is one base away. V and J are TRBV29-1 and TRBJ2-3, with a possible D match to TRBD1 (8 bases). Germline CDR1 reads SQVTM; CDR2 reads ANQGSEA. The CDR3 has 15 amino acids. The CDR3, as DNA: TGCAGCGTTGAAGGGACAGGGAGGGGCACAAATACGCAGTATTTT. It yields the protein CSVEGTGRGTNTQYF.

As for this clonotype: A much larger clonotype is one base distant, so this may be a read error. The CDR3 DNA sequence: TGCGCCAGCAGCCAAGTTGCAGGGGGTGGGACTGGGGCCAGCGTCCTGACTTTC. Translation gives CASSQVAGGGTGASVLTF. This chain uses TRBV4-1 with TRBJ2-6; the D gene is possibly TRBD1 (7 bases). CDR3 length: 18 residues. Germline CDR1 MGHRA, CDR2 YSYEKL.

In DNA form, the CDR3 reads TGTGCCAGCAGAGAGTCAACGTACGAGCAGTACTTC. This sequence encodes CASRESTYEQYF. The chain links TRBV6-5 to TRBJ2-4, with D uncertain. The J call may be incorrect, as the DNA end agrees better with TRBJ2-7. The germline V gene has CDR1 MNHEY and CDR2 SVGAGI. The CDR3 runs to 12 residues.

The DNA of the CDR3 is TGTGCCAGCAGCTTAACTGGCAGGGGAAGCTCTGGCTACACCTTC. Translating gives CASSLTGRGSSGYTF. This chain uses TRBV7-3 with TRBJ1-2, with D possibly matching TRBD1 (6 bases). The CDR3 extends over 15 amino acids. Germline CDR1 is SGHTA and CDR2 is FQGTGA. With 0 bases removed from V and 7 bases from J, the gap between germline ends came to 15 bases.

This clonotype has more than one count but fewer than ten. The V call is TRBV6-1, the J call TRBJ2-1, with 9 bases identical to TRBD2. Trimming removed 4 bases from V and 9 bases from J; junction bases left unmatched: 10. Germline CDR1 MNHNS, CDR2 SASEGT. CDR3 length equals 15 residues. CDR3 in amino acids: CASSVLAGGHGEQFF. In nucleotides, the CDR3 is TGTGCCAGCAGTGTACTCGCGGGAGGGCATGGTGAGCAGTTCTTC.

This CDR3 is CARSSIIARTDTQYF. CDR3 sequence (DNA): TGTGCCAGAAGCTCGATAATAGCCCGCACAGATACGCAGTATTTT. The V gene is TRBV5-3, the J gene TRBJ2-3, with unresolved D. TRBV5-3 is identified as an open reading frame with a role that is uncertain. The CDR3 spans 15 residues. Between the trimmed V and J ends, which lost 3 bases and 1 base, there was a span of 12 bases.

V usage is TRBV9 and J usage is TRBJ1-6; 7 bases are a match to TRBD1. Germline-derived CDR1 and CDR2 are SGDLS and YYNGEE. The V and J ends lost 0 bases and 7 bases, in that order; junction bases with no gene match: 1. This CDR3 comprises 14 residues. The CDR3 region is CASSVARGNSPLHF. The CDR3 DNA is TGTGCCAGCAGCGTAGCCAGGGGGAATTCACCCCTCCACTTT.

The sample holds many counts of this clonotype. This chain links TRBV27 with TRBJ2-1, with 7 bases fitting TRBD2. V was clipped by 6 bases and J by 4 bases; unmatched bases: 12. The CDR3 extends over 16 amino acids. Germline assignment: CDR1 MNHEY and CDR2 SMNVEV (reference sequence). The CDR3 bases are TGTGCCAGCAGCGCAGGGAAGCGGGGAGTGTACAATGAGCAGTTCTTC. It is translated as CASSAGKRGVYNEQFF.

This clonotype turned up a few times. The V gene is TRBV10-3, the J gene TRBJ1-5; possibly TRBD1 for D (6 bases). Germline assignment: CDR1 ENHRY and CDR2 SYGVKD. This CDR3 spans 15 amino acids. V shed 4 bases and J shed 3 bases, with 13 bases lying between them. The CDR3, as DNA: TGTGCCATCAGTGCAGGACAGATTTTCAATCAGCCCCAGCATTTT. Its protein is CAISAGQIFNQPQHF.

CDR3 sequence reads: CASRQPDSGNTIYF. The CDR3 DNA reads as TGTGCCAGCAGACAGCCGGACTCTGGAAACACCATATATTTT. This chain uses TRBV6-6 with TRBJ1-3; the D is unclear. Germline CDR1 and CDR2: MNHNY and SVGAGI (reference sequence). The CDR3 consists of 14 residues. Deletions cut 6 bases from V and 0 bases from J, with 9 bases between.

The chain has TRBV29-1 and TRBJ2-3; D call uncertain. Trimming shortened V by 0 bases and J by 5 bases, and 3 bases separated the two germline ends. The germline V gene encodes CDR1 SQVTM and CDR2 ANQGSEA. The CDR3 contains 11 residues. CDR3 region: CSVEDIDTQYF. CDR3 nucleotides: TGCAGCGTTGAAGATATAGATACGCAGTATTTT.

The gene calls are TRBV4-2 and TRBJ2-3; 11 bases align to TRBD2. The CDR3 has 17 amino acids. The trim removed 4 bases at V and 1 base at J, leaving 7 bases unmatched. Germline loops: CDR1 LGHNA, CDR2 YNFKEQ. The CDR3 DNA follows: TGTGCCAGCAGCCCAGGGACTAGCGGTTATGGCACAGATACGCAGTATTTT. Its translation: CASSPGTSGYGTDTQYF.

In DNA form, the CDR3 reads TGTGCCAGCGCGCGGGGCCCCTACAATGAGCAGTTCTTC. This encodes CASARGPYNEQFF. The chain is built from TRBV6-5 and TRBJ2-1, with D possibly being TRBD2 (6 bases). Germline CDR1 and CDR2: MNHEY and SVGAGI. The CDR3 is made up of 13 amino acids. Deletions cut 8 bases from V and 2 bases from J, with 10 bases between.

CDR3: CVSGDSYNEQYF. CDR3 DNA sequence: TGTGTCAGTGGCGACTCCTACAATGAGCAGTACTTC. V gene TRBV28 combines with J gene TRBJ2-5; D not certain. The CDR3 covers 12 residues. Germline assignment: CDR1 MDHEN and CDR2 SYDVKM.

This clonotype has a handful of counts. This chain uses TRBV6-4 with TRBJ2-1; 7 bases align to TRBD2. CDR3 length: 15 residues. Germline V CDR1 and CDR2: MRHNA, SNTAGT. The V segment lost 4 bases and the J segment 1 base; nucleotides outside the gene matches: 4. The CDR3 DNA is TGTGCCAGCAGTGTTTTGGGGGGGTCCTACAATGAGCAGTTCTTC. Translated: CASSVLGGSYNEQFF.

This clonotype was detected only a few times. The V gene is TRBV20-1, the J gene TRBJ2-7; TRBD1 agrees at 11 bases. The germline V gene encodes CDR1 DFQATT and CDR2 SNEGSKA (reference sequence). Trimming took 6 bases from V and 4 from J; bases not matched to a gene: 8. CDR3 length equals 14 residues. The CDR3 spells CSAEPGQGDYEQYF. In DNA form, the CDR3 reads TGCAGTGCAGAGCCGGGACAGGGGGATTACGAGCAGTACTTC.